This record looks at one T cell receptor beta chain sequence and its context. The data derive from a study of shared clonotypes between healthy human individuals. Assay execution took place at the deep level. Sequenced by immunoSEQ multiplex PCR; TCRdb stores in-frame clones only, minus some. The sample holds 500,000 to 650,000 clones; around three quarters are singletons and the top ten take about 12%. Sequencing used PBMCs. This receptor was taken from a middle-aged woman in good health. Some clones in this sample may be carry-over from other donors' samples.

In nucleotides, the CDR3 is TGCGCCAGCAGCCCCATCGGACAGGAGGCCAACGTCCTGACTTTC. Translating gives CASSPIGQEANVLTF. The rearrangement joins TRBV5-1 to TRBJ2-6; 7 positions match TRBD1. Germline-derived CDR1 and CDR2 are SGHRS and YFSETQ. The junction had 7 bases not matched to a gene; V was cut back by 4 bases and J by 6 bases. The CDR3 has 15 residues.